Below are 26 T cell receptor beta chains sequenced from a single sample in a study of blood T cell repertoires in COVID-19. Some clones are missing from TCRdb's copy, which holds only in-frame ones; the method was immunoSEQ multiplex PCR. The sample includes a few hundred thousand clones, about 90% seen only once; the top ten take approximately 1.1%. The sample taken for sequencing was PBMCs or T cells enriched from blood (not recorded which). Receptor source: a man younger than 45 who had recovered from COVID-19.

The V call is TRBV7-2, the J call TRBJ2-1; 8 nucleotides agree with TRBD2. The CDR3 totals 15 residues. Germline CDR1 SGHTA, CDR2 FQGNSA. V gave up 3 bases and J gave up 6 bases; unmatched junction bases: 7. CDR3 region: CASSFGGGTGNEQFF. Written as DNA, the CDR3 is TGTGCCAGCAGCTTTGGCGGGGGGACGGGCAATGAGCAGTTCTTC. The full variable domain, completed using reference TRBV7-2 and TRBJ2-1, is GAGVSQSPSNKVTEKGKDVELRCDPISGHTALYWYRQSLGQGLEFLIYFQGNSAPDKSGLPSDRFSAERTGGSVSTLTIQRTQQEDSAVYLCASSFGGGTGNEQFFGPGTRLTVL.

The CDR3 here is CASSGDRGVDTQYF. DNA for the CDR3: TGCGCCAGCAGTGGGGACAGGGGAGTAGATACGCAGTATTTT. V and J are TRBV10-1 and TRBJ2-3; TRBD1 aligns across 10 bases. From germline, CDR1 is WNHNN and CDR2 SYGVQD (reference sequence). This CDR3 spans 14 amino acids. V was pared by 4 bases and J by 5 bases, with 3 bases of the junction left unmatched.

This chain uses TRBV24-1 with TRBJ2-7, with 7 nucleotides matching TRBD2. This CDR3 comprises 12 residues. Germline assignment: CDR1 KGHDR and CDR2 SFDVKD. V lost 7 bases, J lost 3 bases, and 2 bases stayed unmatched. This chain's CDR3 is CATSASGYEQYF. As DNA, the CDR3 is TGTGCCACCAGCGCTAGCGGCTACGAGCAGTACTTC.

The V call is TRBV7-9, the J call TRBJ1-4; TRBD1 aligns across 7 bases. CDR3 size: 13 residues. V gave up 4 bases and J gave up 7 bases; unmatched junction bases: 3. The germline gives CDR1 SEHNR, CDR2 FQNEAQ (reference sequence). The CDR3 loop is CASSSGQAEKLFF. DNA for the CDR3: TGTGCCAGCAGCTCCGGACAGGCTGAAAAACTGTTTTTT.

The V and J genes are TRBV7-2 and TRBJ2-3; D call uncertain. Trimming removed 4 bases at V and 0 bases at J, with 11 bases between. CDR3 size: 15 residues. Germline V gene lookup returns CDR1 SGHTA and CDR2 FQGNSA. CDR3: CASSSSGLSTDTQYF. The CDR3 DNA sequence: TGTGCCAGCAGCTCCAGTGGGCTTAGCACAGATACGCAGTATTTT.

The rearrangement joins TRBV6-2 or TRBV6-3 to TRBJ2-2; D not certain. Trimming removed 0 bases at V and 0 bases at J, with 8 bases between. The germline V gene encodes CDR1 MNHEY and CDR2 SVGEGT. This CDR3 comprises 16 residues. The CDR3 DNA reads TGTGCCAGCAGTTACTCGGGCACTTCGAACACCGGGGAGCTGTTTTTT. This translates into CASSYSGTSNTGELFF.

The V gene is TRBV30, the J gene TRBJ2-7; 7 bases fit TRBD1. The CDR3 has 14 amino acids. Unmatched junction bases numbered 2, after V lost 0 bases and J lost 0 bases. Germline-derived CDR1 and CDR2 are GTSNPN and SVGIG (reference sequence). DNA for the CDR3: TGTGCCTGGAGTGTGGCAGGGGGCTCCTACGAGCAGTACTTC. Its protein is CAWSVAGGSYEQYF.

This clone has just one count. This sequence joins TRBV28 and TRBJ2-1; 10 bases line up with TRBD2. Germline V lookup: CDR1 MDHEN, CDR2 SYDVKM. The length of the CDR3 is 16 residues. After removal of 8 bases from V and 8 bases from J, the junction contained 15 bases not matched to a gene. In nucleotides, the CDR3 is TGTGCCAGCTGTCTAGCGGGAGCTACAAGGATCGATGAGCAGTTCTTC. Translation: CASCLAGATRIDEQFF.

This clone has just a few counts. The chain is built from TRBV4-1 and TRBJ1-1; D gene uncertain. The CDR3 is made up of 14 amino acids. V was shortened by 1 base and J by 10 bases, with 16 bases between the two germline ends. Per the germline V gene, CDR1 is MGHRA and CDR2 is YSYEKL. CDR3 in amino acids: CASSQVNQVEGAFF. DNA of the CDR3: TGCGCCAGCAGCCAAGTAAACCAGGTCGAGGGAGCTTTCTTT.

The chain has TRBV11-2 and TRBJ1-4, with 7 bases matching TRBD1. CDR1 is SGHAT, CDR2 FQNNGV, per germline. V gave up 5 bases and J gave up 4 bases; unmatched junction bases: 10. CDR3 length: 16 amino acids. This CDR3 is CASSPGTAPYNEKLFF. Written as DNA, the CDR3 is TGTGCCAGCAGCCCAGGGACAGCCCCATATAATGAAAAACTGTTTTTT.

The chain combines TRBV9 with TRBJ2-1, with TRBD2 matching 10 bases. The V segment lost 3 bases and the J segment 3 bases; nucleotides outside the gene matches: 6. The CDR3 length is 16 residues. The germline gives CDR1 SGDLS, CDR2 YYNGEE. The CDR3 DNA follows: TGTGCCAGCAGCGGAGAGACTAGCGGGCACTACAATGAGCAGTTCTTC. This sequence encodes CASSGETSGHYNEQFF.

This sequence joins TRBV28 and TRBJ1-2, with 9 bases matching TRBD1. This CDR3 is 14 amino acids long. In germline, CDR1 is MDHEN, CDR2 SYDVKM. Trimming at V came to 2 bases and at J to 10 bases, leaving 8 bases not matched to a gene. This CDR3 reads CASSLVWGQGDYTF. Written as DNA, the CDR3 is TGTGCCAGCAGTTTAGTCTGGGGACAGGGTGACTACACCTTC.

This clone has only a few counts. This chain connects TRBV6-1 to TRBJ2-3; 11 nucleotides agree with TRBD2. V shed 0 bases, J shed 2 bases, and the junction held 1 base outside the gene matches. CDR3 length: 16 amino acids. Germline assignment: CDR1 MNHNS and CDR2 SASEGT. For the CDR3, the DNA is TGTGCCAGCAGTGAAGCTAGCGGGGGGGCCACAGATACGCAGTATTTT. Translation: CASSEASGGATDTQYF.

The chain combines TRBV29-1 with TRBJ1-2; D is uncertain. Germline CDR1 reads SQVTM; CDR2 reads ANQGSEA. This CDR3 is 11 amino acids long. V lost 6 bases, J lost 5 bases, and 10 bases lay in between. In DNA form, the CDR3 reads TGCAGCGTGGAAATCGGGTATGGCTACACCTTC. Residues: CSVEIGYGYTF.

In this sample, this clone turned up once. Here the CDR3 DNA reads TGTGCCAGTAGTCCGGGACAAAATAATCAGCCCCAGCATTTT. Amino acid sequence: CASSPGQNNQPQHF. The V gene is TRBV19, the J gene TRBJ1-5; tentatively, D is TRBD1 (6 bases). Germline V gene data show CDR1 as LNHDA and CDR2 as SQIVND (reference sequence). CDR3 length equals 14 residues. With 5 bases removed from V and 4 bases from J, the gap between germline ends came to 12 bases.

This clone was seen a single time. The chain employs TRBV19 and TRBJ1-2, with D unresolved. Trimming pared 6 bases from V and 0 bases from J, leaving 11 bases between. The CDR3 runs to 14 residues. Looked up from germline, CDR1 is LNHDA and CDR2 is SQIVND (reference sequence). The CDR3 reads CASSPTGTNYGYTF. The CDR3 DNA reads TGTGCCAGTAGCCCCACCGGGACTAACTATGGCTACACCTTC.

The J gene is TRBJ2-2, the V gene TRBV2; a possible D gene is TRBD1 (6 bases). V lost 5 bases and J 1 base, leaving 14 bases between the germline ends. From germline, CDR1 is SNHLY and CDR2 FYNNEI. The CDR3 consists of 16 residues. CDR3 sequence (DNA): TGTGCCAGCAGTACGGGACAACCACTGAACACCGGGGAGCTGTTTTTT. Protein sequence: CASSTGQPLNTGELFF.

The genes are TRBV11-2 and TRBJ1-2; 8 nucleotides line up with TRBD1. J gave up 5 bases and V 6 bases, and 5 bases lay outside the gene matches. The CDR3 consists of 13 residues. Germline V CDR1 and CDR2: SGHAT, FQNNGV. The CDR3 loop reads CASSLDREYGYTF. In DNA form, the CDR3 reads TGTGCCAGCAGTCTGGACAGGGAATATGGCTACACCTTC.

The V and J genes are TRBV4-1 and TRBJ2-3, with a possible D match to TRBD1 (6 bases). Trimming shortened V by 0 bases and J by 4 bases, and 11 bases separated the two germline ends. Germline-derived CDR1 and CDR2 are MGHRA and YSYEKL. This CDR3 spans 15 amino acids. This CDR3 is CASSQDLWGPDTQYF. The CDR3 coding sequence is TGCGCCAGCAGCCAAGATCTTTGGGGGCCAGATACGCAGTATTTT.

The V call is TRBV7-9, the J call TRBJ2-4; 8 nucleotides match TRBD1. Per the germline V gene, CDR1 is SEHNR and CDR2 is FQNEAQ (reference sequence). J gave up 7 bases and V 4 bases, and 9 bases lay outside the gene matches. This CDR3 has 15 residues. CDR3 DNA sequence: TGTGCCAGCAGCTCGAGACAGGGGATAGGGAACATTCAGTACTTC. It translates to CASSSRQGIGNIQYF.

V usage is TRBV4-1 and J usage is TRBJ2-2; 12 bases are shared with TRBD2. The V and J ends lost 2 bases and 4 bases, in that order; junction bases with no gene match: 2. The germline CDR1 and CDR2 sequences are MGHRA and YSYEKL. The CDR3 totals 16 residues. CDR3 coding DNA: TGCGCCAGCAGCCAACCGGGACTAGCGGGCACCGGGGAGCTGTTTTTT. Translated, it gives CASSQPGLAGTGELFF.

The chain uses TRBV7-2 and TRBJ1-1; possibly TRBD1 for D (6 bases). CDR1 and CDR2 (germline): SGHTA, FQGNSA. Trimming took off 2 bases at V and 4 bases at J, with 14 bases between the two ends. This CDR3 is built from 15 residues. CDR3 sequence reads: CASSLSPGDGTEAFF. The CDR3 nucleotides read TGTGCCAGCAGCTTATCCCCAGGGGATGGCACTGAAGCTTTCTTT.

V gene TRBV12-5 combines with J gene TRBJ2-1; 14 positions match TRBD2. The CDR3 is made up of 17 amino acids. Germline values: CDR1 LGHNT, CDR2 FRNRAP. J gave up 10 bases and V 1 base, and 9 bases lay outside the gene matches. CDR3 sequence: CASGLAPGLAGVREQFF. Written as DNA, the CDR3 is TGTGCTAGTGGTTTGGCCCCGGGACTAGCGGGAGTCAGGGAGCAGTTCTTC.

This sequence joins TRBV27 and TRBJ1-6; tentative D call: TRBD1 (5 bases). CDR1 and CDR2 (germline): MNHEY, SMNVEV (reference sequence). Deletions cut 1 base from V and 8 bases from J, with 12 bases between. The CDR3 is 15 residues long. CDR3 in amino acids: CASSLYAGVDSPLHF. The CDR3, as DNA: TGTGCCAGCAGTTTATATGCGGGGGTGGATTCACCCCTCCACTTT.

This clone was seen a few times. The gene calls are TRBV14 and TRBJ1-1; 7 nucleotides align to TRBD1. Unmatched junction bases numbered 12, after V lost 6 bases and J lost 5 bases. The CDR3 sequence is 15 residues long. The germline gives CDR1 SGHDN, CDR2 FVKESK. The CDR3 reads CASRPTTGIKTEAFF. Written as DNA, the CDR3 is TGTGCCAGCAGACCCACGACAGGGATCAAGACTGAAGCTTTCTTT. Full variable domain (outside the CDR3, taken from reference TRBV14 and TRBJ1-1): EAGVTQFPSHSVIEKGQTVTLRCDPISGHDNLYWYRRVMGKEIKFLLHFVKESKQDESGMPNNRFLAERTGGTYSTLKVQPAELEDSGVYFCASRPTTGIKTEAFFGQGTRLTVV.

This chain uses TRBV10-2 with TRBJ2-7, with TRBD2 matching 8 bases. V gave up 4 bases and J gave up 4 bases; unmatched junction bases: 3. Germline V gene data show CDR1 as WSHSY and CDR2 as SAAADI. CDR3 length equals 13 residues. The CDR3 loop reads CASSVAGRYEQYF. DNA for the CDR3: TGCGCCAGCAGTGTAGCGGGAAGGTACGAGCAGTACTTC.